This is a list of T cell receptor beta chains from one sample in a study of metastatic and nonmetastatic thyroid tumors. TCRdb reanalyzed the PCR reads with MiXCR. In the table there are some 19,000 clones, less than 30% of which are singletons. Sequencing was carried out using blood. Every receptor here comes from a male donor with papillary thyroid cancer or a benign thyroid nodule (not recorded which). Some clones in this sample may be carry-over from other donors' samples. Both conserved end residues are trimmed from each CDR3. Fields, in order: V gene, D gene, CDR3 protein. D genes are given only for firm matches.

V: TRBV28
D: NA
CDR3: ASSPSQVRQETQY

V: TRBV15
D: NA
CDR3: ATSSGFQINNEQF

V: TRBV20-1
D: NA
CDR3: SARQRGVGNEKLF

V: TRBV10-2
D: NA
CDR3: ASSPELFYGYT

V: TRBV6-4
D: NA
CDR3: ATKGTSTDTQY

V: TRBV20-1
D: TRBD1
CDR3: SAESGYRGFYNEQF

V: TRBV6-2/TRBV6-3
D: TRBD1
CDR3: ASSQTTGGLNSPLH

V: TRBV27
D: TRBD2
CDR3: ASSGAGTSGNWYNEQF

V: TRBV6-4
D: NA
CDR3: ASSESGNSPLH

V: TRBV5-1
D: NA
CDR3: ASSPGTYGYT

V: TRBV12-3/TRBV12-4
D: NA
CDR3: ASSLVTNHVTGTHQPQH

V: TRBV10-3
D: NA
CDR3: AISDQAEASPVGGYT

V: TRBV6-2/TRBV6-3
D: TRBD1
CDR3: ASRRTGQGGEQF

V: TRBV3-1
D: NA
CDR3: ASSKDGGGYNEQF

V: TRBV5-1
D: TRBD1
CDR3: ASSVIQGANSPLH

V: TRBV2
D: TRBD2
CDR3: ASSVTSGMTPSTDTQY

V: TRBV7-9
D: TRBD1
CDR3: ASSPWTGGYDEQY

V: TRBV7-2
D: NA
CDR3: ASSSTDTQY

V: TRBV6-4
D: NA
CDR3: ASSDSGDGNSPLH

V: TRBV24-1
D: NA
CDR3: ATSDRGGTYEQY

V: TRBV6-1
D: TRBD1
CDR3: ASSPGQGARGYT

V: TRBV30
D: NA
CDR3: AWHPRTFDYT

V: TRBV7-8
D: NA
CDR3: ASTTGDTQY

V: TRBV5-1
D: TRBD2
CDR3: ASSLTSAGGLYNEQF

V: TRBV27
D: TRBD1
CDR3: ASSLSTGGGELF

V: TRBV20-1
D: NA
CDR3: SVRTVNEKLF

V: TRBV20-1
D: TRBD2
CDR3: SASVGASGRDEQF

V: TRBV30
D: NA
CDR3: AWSATSMNEQF

V: TRBV6-1
D: TRBD1
CDR3: ASSPGTGTSPLH